This entry features one T cell receptor beta chain sequence. Method: immunoSEQ multiplex PCR; TCRdb's copy keeps in-frame clones and lacks some. The sample lists over 100,000 clones; about nine tenths were seen once. The data were obtained in a study of T cell responses to AZD1222 COVID-19 vaccine. Germline assignment: CDR1 SGHRS and CDR2 YFSETQ. The CDR3 contains 17 residues. Trimming cost V 1 base and J 6 bases; bases outside gene matches: 12. The sequence came from an adult in good health. Here the sequenced sample was peripheral blood, taken on day 0 of AZD1222 vaccination. The chain employs TRBV5-1 and TRBJ1-4; 7 positions match TRBD1. In DNA form, the CDR3 reads TGCGCCAGCAGCTTGTTGGATGGAGGGGGCGAGTATGAAAAACTGTTTTTT. Encoded protein: CASSLLDGGGEYEKLFF.